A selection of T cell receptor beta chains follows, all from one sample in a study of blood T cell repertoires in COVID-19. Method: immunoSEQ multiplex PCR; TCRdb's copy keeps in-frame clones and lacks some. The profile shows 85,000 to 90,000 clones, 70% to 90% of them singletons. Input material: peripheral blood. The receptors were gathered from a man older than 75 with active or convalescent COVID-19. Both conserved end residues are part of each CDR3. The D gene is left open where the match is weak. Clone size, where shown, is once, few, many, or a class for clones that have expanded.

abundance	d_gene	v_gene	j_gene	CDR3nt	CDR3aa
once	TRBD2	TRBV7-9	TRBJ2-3	TGTGCCAGCAGCTTATCTAGCGGGGGTGGCGGCACAGATACGCAGTATTTT	CASSLSSGGGGTDTQYF
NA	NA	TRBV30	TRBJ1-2	TGTGCCTGGAGTACAGCAGCCTATGGCTACACCTTC	CAWSTAAYGYTF
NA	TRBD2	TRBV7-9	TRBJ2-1	TGTGCCAGCAGCTTAGGGCTAGCGGGGTCAGGGGAGCAGTTCTTC	CASSLGLAGSGEQFF
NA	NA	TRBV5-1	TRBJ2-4	TGCGCCAGCAGCTTGGGGGGTCGGAAGGAGGACATTCAGTACTTC	CASSLGGRKEDIQYF
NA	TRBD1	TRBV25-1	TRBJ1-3	TGTGCCAGCACCAAATCTCCCTTCAGGGGGCAAGGTGGAAACACCATATATTTT	CASTKSPFRGQGGNTIYF
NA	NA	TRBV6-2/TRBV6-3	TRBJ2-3	TGTGCCAGCAGTCATACAGGGTATGGGACAGATACGCAGTATTTT	CASSHTGYGTDTQYF
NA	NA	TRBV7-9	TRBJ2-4	TGTGCCAGCAGATCCGACAGACAAAACATTCAGTACTTC	CASRSDRQNIQYF
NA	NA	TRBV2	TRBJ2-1	TGTGCCAGCAGTAAGGACAGAACCAAGAGGGATGAGCAGTTCTTC	CASSKDRTKRDEQFF
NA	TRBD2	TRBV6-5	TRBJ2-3	TGTGCCAGTAAGACTAGCGGGATTATCACAGATACGCAGTATTTT	CASKTSGIITDTQYF
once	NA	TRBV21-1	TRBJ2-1	TGTGCCAGCAGCAAAGGGGAGAGGAATGAGCAGTTCTTC	CASSKGERNEQFF
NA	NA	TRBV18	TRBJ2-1	TGTGCCAGCTCACCACCGAATGCAGGGCCTGAGCAGTTCTTC	CASSPPNAGPEQFF
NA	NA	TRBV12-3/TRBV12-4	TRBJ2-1	TGTGCCAGCAGTTTGGCCGGGGAAAATGAGCAGTTCTTC	CASSLAGENEQFF
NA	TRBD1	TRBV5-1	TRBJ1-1	TGCGCCAGCAGCACCGGGACAGGGGGCACTGAAGCTTTCTTT	CASSTGTGGTEAFF
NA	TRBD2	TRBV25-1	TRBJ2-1	TGTGCCAGCAGTGATCCAGCGGGAGGGCCCAATGAGCAGTTCTTC	CASSDPAGGPNEQFF
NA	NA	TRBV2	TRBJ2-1	TGTGCCAGCAGTGCCACCCAACGGGAGCAGTTCTTC	CASSATQREQFF
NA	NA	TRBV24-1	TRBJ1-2	TGTGCCACCAGTGATAGGTGGGGCTACTATGGCTACACCTTC	CATSDRWGYYGYTF
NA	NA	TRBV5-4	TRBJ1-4	TGTGCCAGCAGCTTGCAGGGATCTAATGAAAAACTGTTTTTT	CASSLQGSNEKLFF
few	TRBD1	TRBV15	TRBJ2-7	TGTGCCACCAGCAGAGATGTGGCAGGGGGCTACGAGCAGTACTTC	CATSRDVAGGYEQYF
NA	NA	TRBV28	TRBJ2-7	TGTGCCAGCAGTTTTTCGCTAGCCTACGAGCAGTACTTC	CASSFSLAYEQYF
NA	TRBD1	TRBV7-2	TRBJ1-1	TGTGCCAGCAGCGCCCGACAGGGGCAGAACACTGAAGCTTTCTTT	CASSARQGQNTEAFF
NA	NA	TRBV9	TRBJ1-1	TGTGCCAGCAGCGTAGCAGGAGGGGTGATTACTGAAGCTTTCTTT	CASSVAGGVITEAFF
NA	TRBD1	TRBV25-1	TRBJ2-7	TGTGCCAGCAGTACAGGGGACGAGCAGTACTTC	CASSTGDEQYF
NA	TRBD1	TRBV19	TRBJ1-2	TGTGCCAGTATAGGGGACAGGGGCCTGCCTAACTATGGCTACACCTTC	CASIGDRGLPNYGYTF
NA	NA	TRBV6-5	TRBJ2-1	TGTGCCAGCAGCTCACAGGGTCCAGATGAGCAGTTCTTC	CASSSQGPDEQFF
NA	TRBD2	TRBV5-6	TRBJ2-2	TGTGCCAGCAGCCGCGGGACTAGCACCGGGGAGCTGTTTTTT	CASSRGTSTGELFF
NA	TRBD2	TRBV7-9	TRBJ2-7	TGTGCCAGCAGCTCAGGGGGCGCGACTAGCGGGAGTATCTACGAGCAGTACTTC	CASSSGGATSGSIYEQYF